The rows below give T cell receptor beta chains drawn from one sample of a study of blood T cell repertoires in COVID-19. Libraries were prepared by immunoSEQ multiplex PCR; TCRdb keeps only in-frame clonotypes and omits some of them. The table records hundreds of thousands of clones, around nine tenths of them present only once. What was sequenced was peripheral blood. The receptors originated from a woman under 30 who had recovered from COVID-19. The CDR3 runs from the conserved cysteine through the conserved F or W. The D gene is left open where the match is weak. Size is stated for part of the rows, as once, few or many counts, or as a class when the clone is expanded.

size: NA
J: TRBJ1-2
D: NA
V: TRBV30
DNA: TGTGCCTGGAGCCGTCAGGGGCACAACTATGGCTACACCTTC
CDR3: CAWSRQGHNYGYTF

size: NA
J: TRBJ1-2
D: TRBD1
V: TRBV6-5
DNA: TGTGCCAGCAGTTACTCGGGGACAGGAAGCTATGGCTACACCTTC
CDR3: CASSYSGTGSYGYTF

size: NA
J: TRBJ1-1
D: TRBD1
V: TRBV9
DNA: TGTGCCAGCAGCGTACGGACAGGGACTTCTATTTCTGAAGCTTTCTTT
CDR3: CASSVRTGTSISEAFF

size: NA
J: TRBJ1-5
D: NA
V: TRBV27
DNA: TGTGCCAGCAGTTTACAGGTTAGCAATCAGCCCCAGCATTTT
CDR3: CASSLQVSNQPQHF

size: NA
J: TRBJ2-2
D: NA
V: TRBV14
DNA: TGTGCCAGCAGCCAAGAAGTAGGGGCCGGGGAGCTGTTTTTT
CDR3: CASSQEVGAGELFF

size: NA
J: TRBJ2-1
D: TRBD2
V: TRBV27
DNA: TGTGCCAGCAGAACTAGCGGGAGAAGGAATGAGCAGTTCTTC
CDR3: CASRTSGRRNEQFF

size: NA
J: TRBJ2-1
D: NA
V: TRBV11-3
DNA: TGTGCCAGCAGCACCCATCGGTCGTCTGAGCAGTTCTTC
CDR3: CASSTHRSSEQFF

size: NA
J: TRBJ2-1
D: TRBD2
V: TRBV29-1
DNA: TGCAGCGTTGAAGAGGACGAGACTAGCAGCAACAATGAGCAGTTCTTC
CDR3: CSVEEDETSSNNEQFF

size: once
J: TRBJ2-2
D: NA
V: TRBV4-3
DNA: TGCGCCAGCAGCCAAGAGCCTCACTTAGCCGGGGAGCTGTTTTTT
CDR3: CASSQEPHLAGELFF

size: NA
J: TRBJ1-1
D: NA
V: TRBV9
DNA: TGTGCCAGCAGCCCCCGTATGAACACTGAAGCTTTCTTT
CDR3: CASSPRMNTEAFF

size: NA
J: TRBJ2-1
D: TRBD2
V: TRBV3-1/TRBV3-2
DNA: TGTGCCAGCAGCCAAGACAGGACTAGCGGGAGCATTGAGCAGTTCTTC
CDR3: CASSQDRTSGSIEQFF

size: NA
J: TRBJ2-2
D: TRBD2
V: TRBV5-4
DNA: TGTGCCAGCAGCAGGGGACTAGCGGGAGCATCCGGGGAGCTGTTTTTT
CDR3: CASSRGLAGASGELFF

size: NA
J: TRBJ1-2
D: NA
V: TRBV30
DNA: TGTGCCTGGAGTGTACTCCGGGAAATCCGGGATGGCTACACCTTC
CDR3: CAWSVLREIRDGYTF

size: NA
J: TRBJ2-1
D: NA
V: TRBV19
DNA: TGTGCCAGTAAGATCGGCAGGGGATTTGCCAATGAGCAGTTCTTC
CDR3: CASKIGRGFANEQFF

size: NA
J: TRBJ2-1
D: TRBD2
V: TRBV19
DNA: TGTGCCAGTACCTTTCAGGCGGGAGGGCCCGGTGAGCAGTTCTTC
CDR3: CASTFQAGGPGEQFF

size: NA
J: TRBJ1-1
D: NA
V: TRBV18
DNA: TGTGCCAGCTCACCACGGGCCAACACTGAAGCTTTCTTT
CDR3: CASSPRANTEAFF

size: NA
J: TRBJ2-2
D: NA
V: TRBV9
DNA: TGTGCCAGCAGCGCGAACAGGGCATCCAACACCGGGGAGCTGTTTTTT
CDR3: CASSANRASNTGELFF

size: NA
J: TRBJ2-5
D: NA
V: TRBV2
DNA: TGTGCCAGCAGTAGGGAGGTCGAAGAGACCCAGTACTTC
CDR3: CASSREVEETQYF

size: NA
J: TRBJ2-3
D: NA
V: TRBV2
DNA: TGTGCCAGCAGTGCCCGCCCAGGGTATCGTGGCGCAGATACGCAGTATTTT
CDR3: CASSARPGYRGADTQYF

size: NA
J: TRBJ2-1
D: NA
V: TRBV5-1
DNA: TGCGCCAGCAGCACAGAACAGGGATACAATGAGCAGTTCTTC
CDR3: CASSTEQGYNEQFF

size: NA
J: TRBJ1-2
D: NA
V: TRBV30
DNA: TGTGCCTGGAGTCTTTGGGGGGGGCAGGATGGCTACACCTTC
CDR3: CAWSLWGGQDGYTF

size: NA
J: TRBJ1-6
D: TRBD1
V: TRBV5-1
DNA: TGCGCCAGCAGCTTGGGGGACAGTTTGAGCTCCTATAATTCACCCCTCCACTTT
CDR3: CASSLGDSLSSYNSPLHF

size: once
J: TRBJ2-3
D: NA
V: TRBV30
DNA: TGTGCCTGGAGTGTACCCGGGGGAGGAAATACGCAGTATTTT
CDR3: CAWSVPGGGNTQYF

size: once
J: TRBJ2-5
D: TRBD1
V: TRBV7-9
DNA: TGTGCCAGCAGCCCGGACAGGGGTGGTCAAGAGACCCAGTACTTC
CDR3: CASSPDRGGQETQYF

size: NA
J: TRBJ1-2
D: NA
V: TRBV14
DNA: TGTGCCAGCAGCCAAGCCTCAGGGCACGGCTACACCTTC
CDR3: CASSQASGHGYTF

size: once
J: TRBJ1-2
D: TRBD1
V: TRBV14
DNA: TGTGCCAGCAGCCAAGTGGAAACAGGGGGTATAACCTATGGCTACACCTTC
CDR3: CASSQVETGGITYGYTF

size: NA
J: TRBJ2-1
D: NA
V: TRBV7-6
DNA: TGTGCCAGCAGCTCACAGGGGGGGACCTACAATGAGCAGTTCTTC
CDR3: CASSSQGGTYNEQFF

size: NA
J: TRBJ2-3
D: NA
V: TRBV19
DNA: TGTGCCAGTAGGCCCCGGGGGTCGGATACGCAGTATTTT
CDR3: CASRPRGSDTQYF

size: NA
J: TRBJ2-4
D: NA
V: TRBV5-4
DNA: TGTGCCAGCAGCTTCAGGGGGGCCGGGAACATTCAGTACTTC
CDR3: CASSFRGAGNIQYF

size: NA
J: TRBJ2-4
D: TRBD2
V: TRBV6-2/TRBV6-3
DNA: TGTGCCAGCAGTTTAAGCTACCGCCGGGGGGGAATTCAGTACTTC
CDR3: CASSLSYRRGGIQYF

size: NA
J: TRBJ1-5
D: NA
V: TRBV3-1/TRBV3-2
DNA: TGTGCCAGCAGCCACCTACAGGGCCCCCAGCATTTT
CDR3: CASSHLQGPQHF

size: NA
J: TRBJ1-5
D: NA
V: TRBV20-1
DNA: TGCAGTGCAGGACAGTATCAGCCCCAGCATTTT
CDR3: CSAGQYQPQHF

size: NA
J: TRBJ1-2
D: TRBD1
V: TRBV4-3
DNA: TGCGCCAGCAGCCAAGAGTTCGGGACAGGGGGCGGTCGGGGCTACACCTTC
CDR3: CASSQEFGTGGGRGYTF

size: NA
J: TRBJ2-1
D: NA
V: TRBV19
DNA: TGTGCCAGTACCTCTATGCCCCCCTCAGGGTTCTCCTACAATGAGCAGTTCTTC
CDR3: CASTSMPPSGFSYNEQFF

size: NA
J: TRBJ2-2
D: TRBD1
V: TRBV27
DNA: TGTGCCACCCGACAGTCAGGGGGCGGCACCGGGGAGCTGTTTTTT
CDR3: CATRQSGGGTGELFF

size: NA
J: TRBJ2-3
D: TRBD2
V: TRBV5-4
DNA: TGTGCCAGCAGGATTAGCGGGAGCGGACGAAGTACGCAGTATTTT
CDR3: CASRISGSGRSTQYF

size: few
J: TRBJ2-1
D: TRBD2
V: TRBV5-4
DNA: TGTGCCAGCAGCTTGGCGTCTAGCGGATACAATGAGCAGTTCTTC
CDR3: CASSLASSGYNEQFF

size: NA
J: TRBJ1-3
D: NA
V: TRBV18
DNA: TGTGCCAGCTCACCGGTGGAGGGAAACACCATATATTTT
CDR3: CASSPVEGNTIYF

size: NA
J: TRBJ1-2
D: TRBD1
V: TRBV7-2
DNA: TGTGCCAGCAGCTCGGACAGGGCTAATGGCTACACCTTC
CDR3: CASSSDRANGYTF

size: NA
J: TRBJ1-1
D: NA
V: TRBV6-5
DNA: TGTGCCAGCAGTTACGTGAGGTACACTGAAGCTTTCTTT
CDR3: CASSYVRYTEAFF

size: NA
J: TRBJ1-1
D: TRBD1
V: TRBV6-4
DNA: TGTGCCAGCAGAGGACGTCAGGGGGCTGGTGAAGCTTTCTTT
CDR3: CASRGRQGAGEAFF

size: NA
J: TRBJ2-3
D: NA
V: TRBV10-3
DNA: TGTGCCATCAGCGATAGCGGATCTAGCACAGATACGCAGTATTTT
CDR3: CAISDSGSSTDTQYF

size: NA
J: TRBJ1-3
D: TRBD1
V: TRBV29-1
DNA: TGCAGCGCCGGGACAGACACCATATATTTT
CDR3: CSAGTDTIYF

size: NA
J: TRBJ2-5
D: TRBD2
V: TRBV29-1
DNA: TGCAGCGGGGGGACTAGTTTGGGAGAGACCCAGTACTTC
CDR3: CSGGTSLGETQYF

size: NA
J: TRBJ2-1
D: TRBD2
V: TRBV11-3
DNA: TGTGCCAGCAGTCCTTGGACTAGCGGGAGGGTGGCGGACAATGAGCAGTTCTTC
CDR3: CASSPWTSGRVADNEQFF

size: few
J: TRBJ1-2
D: TRBD1
V: TRBV7-2
DNA: TGTGCCAGCAGGCTGGGACAGCCTTATGGCTACACCTTC
CDR3: CASRLGQPYGYTF

size: NA
J: TRBJ2-1
D: NA
V: TRBV12-3/TRBV12-4
DNA: TGTGCCAGCAGAATCGAGCGGGTCCAGTTCTTC
CDR3: CASRIERVQFF

size: NA
J: TRBJ2-1
D: TRBD2
V: TRBV13
DNA: TGTGCCAGCAGCCCCCGGGGGGGGCGGTTTGTGGAGCAGTTCTTC
CDR3: CASSPRGGRFVEQFF

size: once
J: TRBJ1-2
D: TRBD1
V: TRBV6-6
DNA: TGTGCCAGCAGTTACCCACCGGGACAGGGGCCCTATGGCTACACCTTC
CDR3: CASSYPPGQGPYGYTF

size: once
J: TRBJ2-3
D: TRBD2
V: TRBV4-1
DNA: TGCGCCAGCAGCCCGATTGGCACTAGCGGGAGCACAGATACGCAGTATTTT
CDR3: CASSPIGTSGSTDTQYF

size: NA
J: TRBJ1-1
D: NA
V: TRBV25-1
DNA: TGTGCCAGCAGTGAATACGGGGGAAGGGGCACTGAAGCTTTCTTT
CDR3: CASSEYGGRGTEAFF